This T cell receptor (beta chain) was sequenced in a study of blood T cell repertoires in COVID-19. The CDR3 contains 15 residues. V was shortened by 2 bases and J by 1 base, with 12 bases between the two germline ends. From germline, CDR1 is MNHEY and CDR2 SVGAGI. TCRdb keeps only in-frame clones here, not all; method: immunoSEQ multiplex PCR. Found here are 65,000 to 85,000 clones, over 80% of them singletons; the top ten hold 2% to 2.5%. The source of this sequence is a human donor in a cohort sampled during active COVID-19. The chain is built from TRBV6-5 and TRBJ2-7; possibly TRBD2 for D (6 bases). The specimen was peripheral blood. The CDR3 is CASSYGAGRSYEQYF. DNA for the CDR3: TGTGCCAGCAGTTACGGGGCAGGGAGGTCCTACGAGCAGTACTTC.